The source of this T cell receptor (beta chain) is a study of CD8 T cells in ankylosing spondylitis. Study-level findings and limits: There was a TCR beta motif, made of several highly homologous variants, that appeared characteristic of ankylosing spondylitis blood. The authors found the disease-linked clones to be CD8+ and relatively rare in peripheral blood. Reportedly, matched ankylosing spondylitis synovial fluid was significantly enriched for disease-linked clones.

About this clonotype: Its antigen remains unknown.

V gave up 6 bases and J gave up 7 bases, with 19 bases separating them. Germline CDR1 SQVTM, CDR2 ANQGSEA. The CDR3 loop spans 14 amino acids. TCRdb fed the 5' RACE reads into MiXCR, producing one record per CDR3 protein. This table holds over 400,000 distinct CDR3 sequences, roughly 26% found once. Sequenced: blood, either unsorted or a sorted T cell fraction (not recorded which). J is TRBJ1-3 and V is TRBV29-1; D possibly corresponds to TRBD1 (6 bases). The clonotype originates from a male donor with ankylosing spondylitis. For the CDR3, the DNA is TGCAGCGTAGTACAGGGCGCCTCTAGGAACACCATATATTTT. Translating gives CSVVQGASRNTIYF.